Shown below are 20 T cell receptor beta chains from a single sample sequenced in a study of blood T cell repertoires in COVID-19 (dated by TCRdb to about 2020). Library preparation employed the immunoSEQ multiplex PCR assay. Here the immuneACCESS table is served through TCRdb, limited to in-frame sequences with V and J called. Missing clones are a known gap in these copies; in checked studies unresolved V genes cover under half, and the rest lacks a known reason. Present in this sample are hundreds of thousands of clones, 87% of which were seen just once. Of the sample, about 3% falls within the top ten clones. The sequenced sample consisted of PBMCs or T cells enriched from blood (not recorded which). These receptors all stem from a woman in her 30s who had recovered from COVID-19.

This rearrangement joins TRBV7-2 to TRBJ1-2, with D possibly matching TRBD1 (6 bases). V lost 5 bases and J lost 4, with 20 bases in between. The CDR3 has 16 residues. CDR1 SGHTA and CDR2 FQGNSA come from the germline V gene. CDR3 sequence (DNA): TGTGCCAGCAGCCATTACGATCACAGGGAACGCTATGGCTACACCTTC. Its translation: CASSHYDHRERYGYTF. Combining the CDR3 with reference TRBV7-2 and TRBJ1-2 gives the whole variable domain GAGVSQSPSNKVTEKGKDVELRCDPISGHTALYWYRQSLGQGLEFLIYFQGNSAPDKSGLPSDRFSAERTGGSVSTLTIQRTQQEDSAVYLCASSHYDHRERYGYTFGSGTRLTVV.

J is TRBJ1-1 and V is TRBV4-2; TRBD1 aligns across 9 bases. CDR1 LGHNA and CDR2 YNFKEQ come from the germline V gene. Unmatched junction bases numbered 13, after V lost 4 bases and J lost 4 bases. CDR3 length equals 17 residues. The chain's CDR3 is CASSPQRTGDGITEAFF. CDR3 nucleotide sequence: TGTGCCAGCAGCCCCCAGCGGACAGGGGATGGTATCACTGAAGCTTTCTTT.

This sequence joins TRBV10-3 and TRBJ1-6; no definite D call. The CDR3 has 15 residues. Looked up from germline, CDR1 is ENHRY and CDR2 is SYGVKD. V lost 2 bases to trimming and J lost 6 bases, with 11 bases between them. The CDR3 spells CAISEQVPINSPLHF. The CDR3 nucleotides read TGTGCCATCAGTGAGCAGGTCCCCATTAATTCACCCCTCCACTTT.

V and J are TRBV7-8 and TRBJ1-1; 7 nucleotides match TRBD1. Germline CDR1 and CDR2: SGHVS and FQNEAQ. V gave up 3 bases and J gave up 5 bases; unmatched junction bases: 9. This CDR3 contains 15 residues. The CDR3 region has the DNA TGTGCCAGCAGCTTGGGACAGCGGGTAGGGACTGAAGCTTTCTTT. This gives the protein CASSLGQRVGTEAFF. The full variable domain, rest sourced from reference TRBV7-8 and TRBJ1-1, is GAGVSQSPRYKVAKRGQDVALRCDPISGHVSLFWYQQALGQGPEFLTYFQNEAQLDKSGLPSDRFFAERPEGSVSTLKIQRTQQEDSAVYLCASSLGQRVGTEAFFGQGTRLTVV.

The genes are TRBV6-5 and TRBJ1-6, with D possibly TRBD1 on 5 matching bases. Deletions cut 4 bases from V and 8 bases from J, with 12 bases between. From germline, CDR1 is MNHEY and CDR2 SVGAGI. The CDR3 spans 14 residues. CDR3 amino acids: CASSWGVLDSPLHF. The CDR3 DNA follows: TGTGCCAGCAGTTGGGGGGTCCTTGATTCACCCCTCCACTTT.

The V call is TRBV28, the J call TRBJ2-1; 8 nucleotides line up with TRBD1. The CDR3 spans 14 residues. After removal of 6 bases from V and 8 bases from J, the junction contained 9 bases not matched to a gene. Germline V gives CDR1 MDHEN, CDR2 SYDVKM. The CDR3 loop is CASRLWTGYHEQFF. The DNA of the CDR3 is TGTGCCAGCAGGCTGTGGACAGGGTACCATGAGCAGTTCTTC.

V and J are TRBV7-8 and TRBJ2-7; D is possibly TRBD2 (6 bases). Germline CDR1 reads SGHVS; CDR2 reads FQNEAQ. Trimming shortened V by 4 bases and J by 2 bases, and 12 bases separated the two germline ends. This CDR3 has 14 amino acids. The CDR3 DNA is TGTGCCAGCAGCTCGGGGGACCGAGCCTACGAGCAGTACTTC. Translating gives CASSSGDRAYEQYF.

This chain joins TRBV7-2 and TRBJ2-3, with 12 bases aligning to TRBD2. CDR1 SGHTA and CDR2 FQGNSA come from the germline V gene. Trimming took 6 bases from V and 4 from J; bases not matched to a gene: 11. This CDR3 is 17 amino acids long. The CDR3 is CASRPLAGGGAADTQYF. CDR3 bases: TGTGCCAGCAGACCACTAGCGGGGGGCGGGGCAGCAGATACGCAGTATTTT.

The chain combines TRBV3-1 (or the pseudogene TRBV3-2) with TRBJ2-7; D gene ambiguous. The V end was cut by 4 bases, the J end by 3 bases, with 10 bases between. The CDR3 contains 13 residues. Germline CDR1 reads LGHDT; CDR2 reads YNNKEL (reference sequence). The CDR3 here is CASSPAPGYEQYF. In nucleotides, the CDR3 is TGTGCCAGCAGCCCGGCTCCGGGCTACGAGCAGTACTTC.

CDR3 region: CASSLVGTSSRDTQYF. CDR3 nucleotides: TGTGCCAGCAGCTTAGTGGGGACTTCTAGTAGGGATACGCAGTATTTT. The chain employs TRBV11-2 and TRBJ2-3, with D possibly being TRBD2 (6 bases). This CDR3 has 16 amino acids. Trimming stripped 1 base from V and 6 bases from J, with 17 bases between. The germline gives CDR1 SGHAT, CDR2 FQNNGV.

On this clone itself: This CDR3 is also generated by other DNA sequences in the sample. The chain joins TRBV7-3 to TRBJ1-1; a weak D match, TRBD1 (5 bases). Trimming took off 0 bases at V and 4 bases at J, with 9 bases between the two ends. Germline V gene sequence: CDR1 SGHTA, CDR2 FQGTGA. The CDR3 extends over 14 amino acids. DNA for the CDR3: TGTGCCAGCAGCTTAACGAGCGGGGGCACTGAAGCTTTCTTT. Protein sequence: CASSLTSGGTEAFF.

The chain employs TRBV28 and TRBJ2-1; 14 bases are a match to TRBD2. CDR1 and CDR2 from the germline V gene are MDHEN and SYDVKM. Trimming removed 5 bases from V and 7 bases from J; junction bases left unmatched: 10. The CDR3 is 17 amino acids. CDR3 sequence: CASSPYGTSGRGNEQFF. For the CDR3, the DNA is TGTGCCAGCAGTCCCTACGGGACTAGCGGGAGAGGAAATGAGCAGTTCTTC.

Here the CDR3 reads CASSLSGLALTGELFF. The CDR3 DNA reads TGTGCCAGCAGCCTTTCGGGACTAGCGCTCACCGGGGAGCTGTTTTTT. The rearrangement uses TRBV7-2 and TRBJ2-2; TRBD2 aligns across 10 bases. The CDR3 loop spans 16 amino acids. V gave up 5 bases and J gave up 4 bases; unmatched junction bases: 7. The germline gives CDR1 SGHTA, CDR2 FQGNSA.

The chain uses TRBV24-1 and TRBJ2-2, with 7 bases fitting TRBD2. Germline CDR1 KGHDR, CDR2 SFDVKD. V shed 6 bases and J 6 bases; nucleotides not matched to a gene: 6. The CDR3 runs 14 residues. The CDR3 DNA follows: TGTGCCACCAGTCTGGGTCGGGAGGCCGGGGAGCTGTTTTTT. Protein product: CATSLGREAGELFF.

V is TRBV27 and J is TRBJ2-1; the match to TRBD1 covers 11 bases. This CDR3 contains 15 residues. Germline CDR1 MNHEY, CDR2 SMNVEV (reference sequence). V trimming: 5 bases; J trimming: 10 bases; junction bases outside the gene matches: 10. The CDR3 coding sequence is TGTGCCAGCAGTCCCGGGACAGGGGGGCGCAGGGAGCAGTTCTTC. Protein sequence: CASSPGTGGRREQFF.

The rearrangement uses TRBV3-1 (or the pseudogene TRBV3-2) and TRBJ2-7; TRBD2 agrees at 11 bases. Trimming at V came to 4 bases and at J to 2 bases, leaving 13 bases not matched to a gene. This CDR3 has 18 amino acids. Germline CDR1 is LGHDT and CDR2 is YNNKEL (reference sequence). The chain's CDR3 is CASSLRSSGRLIPYEQYF. In nucleotides, the CDR3 is TGTGCCAGCAGCCTACGTTCTAGCGGGAGGCTCATTCCCTACGAGCAGTACTTC.

V and J are TRBV10-3 and TRBJ1-5; TRBD1 matches at 7 bases. CDR3 length: 15 amino acids. The trim removed 3 bases at V and 2 bases at J, leaving 4 bases unmatched. CDR1 is ENHRY and CDR2 is SYGVKD in the germline V gene. The CDR3 DNA follows: TGTGCCATCAGTGACGGTGGACAGGGCAATCAGCCCCAGCATTTT. It specifies CAISDGGQGNQPQHF.

J is TRBJ2-7 and V is TRBV5-1; D might be TRBD1 (6 bases). With 4 bases removed from V and 6 bases from J, the gap between germline ends came to 17 bases. The CDR3 loop spans 14 amino acids. The germline CDR1 and CDR2 sequences are SGHRS and YFSETQ. The CDR3 DNA follows: TGCGCCAGCAGCGCGACCCCAACAGGGCTCGAGCAGTACTTC. Protein product: CASSATPTGLEQYF.

The table lists this clone with a count of one. This rearrangement joins TRBV9 to TRBJ1-1; 7 nucleotides agree with TRBD1. Germline trimming cut 2 bases from V and 6 bases from J; bases unmatched to any gene: 10. Germline V lookup: CDR1 SGDLS, CDR2 YYNGEE. The CDR3 totals 15 residues. The CDR3: CASSVRQGPGSEAFF. The CDR3, as DNA: TGTGCCAGCAGCGTCAGACAGGGCCCCGGCTCTGAAGCTTTCTTT.

This clone has just a few counts. This CDR3 reads CASSPPGTGVEQYF. CDR3 in DNA: TGTGCCAGCTCACCACCCGGGACAGGGGTCGAGCAGTACTTC. The chain recombines TRBV18 with TRBJ2-7, with 10 bases lining up with TRBD1. In germline, CDR1 is KGHSH, CDR2 LQKENI. The ends lost 0 bases at V and 6 bases at J; junction bases unmatched: 2. The length of the CDR3 is 14 residues.